Listed below are T cell receptor beta chains from one sample, sequenced in a study of T cells in Graves' hyperthyroidism and ophthalmopathy. A single record per CDR3 protein comes from TCRdb applying MiXCR to the multiplex PCR reads. The sample holds about 280,000 distinct CDR3 sequences, about 25% seen once. Sequencing input: blood. The receptor source for this set is a man in his forties or fifties with Graves' hyperthyroidism that later progressed to Graves' ophthalmopathy. Each CDR3 is given with its conserved first and last residue. Fields, in order: V gene, clone size, D gene, J gene, CDR3 protein, CDR3 DNA. D genes are given only for firm matches. Size values are once, few and many counts, or a class for expanded clones, and some rows have none.

v_call: TRBV5-6; clone_size: -; d_call: -; j_call: TRBJ2-5; cdr3_aa: CASSLGAGWQGETQYF; cdr3_nt: TGTGCCAGCAGCTTAGGGGCAGGTTGGCAAGGGGAGACCCAGTACTTC
v_call: TRBV6-2/TRBV6-3; clone_size: -; d_call: -; j_call: TRBJ2-7; cdr3_aa: CASTLGGLPLEQYF; cdr3_nt: TGTGCCAGCACCCTCGGAGGGCTCCCCCTCGAGCAGTACTTC
v_call: TRBV27; clone_size: many; d_call: -; j_call: TRBJ2-5; cdr3_aa: CASRGRVTSETQYF; cdr3_nt: TGTGCCAGCCGGGGCAGGGTGACTTCAGAGACCCAGTACTTC
v_call: TRBV6-1; clone_size: many; d_call: TRBD2; j_call: TRBJ2-7; cdr3_aa: CASKTGTSGTYEQYF; cdr3_nt: TGTGCCAGCAAGACAGGGACTAGCGGAACCTACGAGCAGTACTTC
v_call: TRBV12-3/TRBV12-4; clone_size: -; d_call: TRBD1; j_call: TRBJ2-5; cdr3_aa: CASSLGDRYQETQYF; cdr3_nt: TGTGCCAGCAGTTTAGGGGACAGGTACCAAGAGACCCAGTACTTC
v_call: TRBV5-1; clone_size: many; d_call: -; j_call: TRBJ1-4; cdr3_aa: CASSLGTEGREKLFF; cdr3_nt: TGCGCCAGCAGCTTGGGTACCGAGGGACGTGAAAAACTGTTTTTT
v_call: TRBV6-5; clone_size: many; d_call: TRBD1; j_call: TRBJ1-2; cdr3_aa: CASSWDRAGGYTF; cdr3_nt: TGTGCCAGCAGTTGGGACAGGGCTGGCGGCTACACCTTC
v_call: TRBV12-3/TRBV12-4; clone_size: -; d_call: TRBD1; j_call: TRBJ1-2; cdr3_aa: CASSLLAGGDYGYTF; cdr3_nt: TGTGCCAGCAGTTTACTGGCAGGGGGCGACTATGGCTACACCTTC
v_call: TRBV28; clone_size: few; d_call: -; j_call: TRBJ2-5; cdr3_aa: CASSQPKGGRAYETQYF; cdr3_nt: TGTGCCAGCAGTCAACCAAAAGGGGGGAGGGCCTATGAGACCCAGTACTTC
v_call: TRBV6-2/TRBV6-3; clone_size: -; d_call: TRBD1; j_call: TRBJ2-7; cdr3_aa: CASSRGQGLYEQYF; cdr3_nt: TGTGCCAGCAGTCGCGGACAGGGGCTGTACGAGCAGTACTTC
v_call: TRBV5-6; clone_size: -; d_call: TRBD2; j_call: TRBJ2-2; cdr3_aa: CASSLASTSGRPGELFF; cdr3_nt: TGTGCCAGCAGCTTGGCCAGTACTAGCGGGAGACCCGGGGAGCTGTTTTTT
v_call: TRBV6-2/TRBV6-3; clone_size: -; d_call: TRBD2; j_call: TRBJ2-5; cdr3_aa: CASSYSRALLAGGPQETQYF; cdr3_nt: TGTGCCAGCAGTTACTCGAGGGCCCTATTAGCGGGAGGACCGCAAGAGACCCAGTACTTC
v_call: TRBV6-5; clone_size: many; d_call: -; j_call: TRBJ1-1; cdr3_aa: CASSYSPGNTEAFF; cdr3_nt: TGTGCCAGCAGTTACTCCCCAGGGAACACTGAAGCTTTCTTT
v_call: TRBV20-1; clone_size: -; d_call: TRBD1; j_call: TRBJ2-5; cdr3_aa: CSATGGFETQYF; cdr3_nt: TGCAGTGCCACAGGGGGCTTTGAGACCCAGTACTTC
v_call: TRBV15; clone_size: many; d_call: -; j_call: TRBJ1-1; cdr3_aa: CATSRAGRTEAFF; cdr3_nt: TGTGCCACCAGCAGAGCAGGGAGGACTGAAGCTTTCTTT
v_call: TRBV27; clone_size: -; d_call: TRBD2; j_call: TRBJ2-7; cdr3_aa: CASSLGPLTSGRWEQYF; cdr3_nt: TGTGCCAGCAGTTTGGGGCCGCTGACTAGCGGTCGTTGGGAGCAGTACTTC
v_call: TRBV12-3/TRBV12-4; clone_size: many; d_call: TRBD2; j_call: TRBJ2-7; cdr3_aa: CASSKGLAGGQEQYF; cdr3_nt: TGTGCCAGCAGCAAAGGACTAGCGGGAGGGCAGGAGCAGTACTTC
v_call: TRBV12-3/TRBV12-4; clone_size: many; d_call: -; j_call: TRBJ1-1; cdr3_aa: CASSPDRTEAFF; cdr3_nt: TGTGCCAGCAGTCCGGATAGGACTGAAGCTTTCTTT
v_call: TRBV10-3; clone_size: many; d_call: -; j_call: TRBJ1-3; cdr3_aa: CAISDARRNTIYF; cdr3_nt: TGTGCCATCAGTGATGCACGGAGAAACACCATATATTTT
v_call: TRBV7-2; clone_size: -; d_call: -; j_call: TRBJ1-1; cdr3_aa: CASSLDDGMNTEAFF; cdr3_nt: TGTGCCAGCAGCTTGGACGACGGCATGAACACCGAAGCTTTCTTT
v_call: TRBV2; clone_size: few; d_call: -; j_call: TRBJ2-2; cdr3_aa: CASSEWGVPAGELFF; cdr3_nt: TGTGCCAGCAGTGAATGGGGGGTCCCCGCCGGGGAGCTGTTTTTT
v_call: TRBV12-5; clone_size: -; d_call: TRBD1; j_call: TRBJ2-5; cdr3_aa: CASGTETGAWETQYF; cdr3_nt: TGTGCTAGTGGTACGGAGACAGGGGCCTGGGAGACCCAGTACTTC
v_call: TRBV12-3/TRBV12-4; clone_size: -; d_call: -; j_call: TRBJ2-5; cdr3_aa: CASSPTGLLQETQYF; cdr3_nt: TGTGCCAGCAGTCCTACTGGACTGTTGCAAGAGACCCAGTACTTC
v_call: TRBV7-3; clone_size: many; d_call: -; j_call: TRBJ2-5; cdr3_aa: CASSTLGNPGETQYF; cdr3_nt: TGTGCCAGCAGCACTCTAGGAAACCCGGGAGAGACCCAGTACTTC
v_call: TRBV4-2; clone_size: few; d_call: -; j_call: TRBJ2-2; cdr3_aa: CASSQMTQTNTGELFF; cdr3_nt: TGTGCCAGCAGCCAAATGACACAGACGAACACCGGGGAGCTGTTTTTT
v_call: TRBV11-1; clone_size: few; d_call: -; j_call: TRBJ2-5; cdr3_aa: CASSRRWTEASETQYF; cdr3_nt: TGTGCCAGCAGCCGAAGGTGGACGGAAGCGTCGGAGACCCAGTACTTC
v_call: TRBV5-8; clone_size: many; d_call: -; j_call: TRBJ1-5; cdr3_aa: CATRRVGEGQPQHF; cdr3_nt: TGTGCCACAAGAAGGGTAGGGGAGGGCCAGCCCCAGCATTTT
v_call: TRBV12-5; clone_size: -; d_call: -; j_call: TRBJ2-7; cdr3_aa: CASGPDLSSYEQYF; cdr3_nt: TGTGCTAGTGGCCCGGACCTGAGCTCCTACGAGCAGTACTTC
v_call: TRBV12-3/TRBV12-4; clone_size: many; d_call: TRBD2; j_call: TRBJ2-2; cdr3_aa: CASTPSGRVTGELFF; cdr3_nt: TGTGCCAGCACCCCTAGCGGGAGGGTAACCGGGGAGCTGTTTTTT
v_call: TRBV7-3; clone_size: many; d_call: -; j_call: TRBJ2-7; cdr3_aa: CARIRCSYEQYF; cdr3_nt: TGTGCCAGAATCCGTTGCTCCTACGAGCAGTACTTC
v_call: TRBV4-2; clone_size: many; d_call: -; j_call: TRBJ2-2; cdr3_aa: CASWNRGTGELFF; cdr3_nt: TGTGCCAGTTGGAATCGTGGCACCGGGGAGCTGTTTTTT
v_call: TRBV12-3/TRBV12-4; clone_size: many; d_call: -; j_call: TRBJ1-2; cdr3_aa: CASTGAPNYGYTF; cdr3_nt: TGTGCCAGCACAGGGGCCCCTAACTATGGCTACACCTTC
v_call: TRBV12-3/TRBV12-4; clone_size: -; d_call: -; j_call: TRBJ1-1; cdr3_aa: CASSVRGEAFF; cdr3_nt: TGTGCCAGCAGTGTCCGGGGGGAAGCTTTCTTT